Listed below are T cell receptor beta chains from one sample, sequenced in a study of OX40 agonist ivuxolimab in advanced cancers. The method was immunoSEQ multiplex PCR; TCRdb's version includes in-frame clones alone and lacks a portion of them. The sample holds around 82,000 clones; around nine tenths are singletons and the top ten take approximately 0.76%. Sequencing was performed on CD4+ or CD8+ T cells sorted from blood, taken in a trial of the OX40 agonist ivuxolimab. The receptors were sampled from an adult with an advanced solid tumor such as melanoma, head and neck, liver or kidney cancer. Each CDR3 is given with its conserved first and last residue. The D gene is left open where the match is weak. A row's size may be missing; if present it is once, few, many or a size class.

D gene,J gene,V gene,CDR3 length,clone size,CDR3 DNA,CDR3 protein
TRBD2,TRBJ2-1,TRBV7-3,18,.,TGTGCCAGCAGCTTAAGGCCCACGACTAGCGGCCCCTACAATGAGCAGTTCTTC,CASSLRPTTSGPYNEQFF
.,TRBJ2-1,TRBV5-4,11,.,TGTGCCAGCAGCACTCTAAATGAGCAGTTCTTC,CASSTLNEQFF
TRBD1,TRBJ1-1,TRBV5-1,14,once,TGCGCCAGCAGCGGAACGGGACAGACATTTGAAGCTTTCTTT,CASSGTGQTFEAFF
.,TRBJ1-1,TRBV25-1,11,.,TGTGCCAGCAGTGCAGAGACTGAAGCTTTCTTT,CASSAETEAFF
TRBD2,TRBJ2-1,TRBV14,17,.,TGTGCCAGCAGCCAAGTAACGGGACTAGTCGTCTACAATGAGCAGTTCTTC,CASSQVTGLVVYNEQFF
.,TRBJ1-2,TRBV28,12,.,TGTGCCAGCAGTCCCGCTAACTATGGCTACACCTTC,CASSPANYGYTF
.,TRBJ1-6,TRBV28,15,.,TGTGCCAGCAGTTTATACCGGGACCGGAATTCACCCCTCCACTTT,CASSLYRDRNSPLHF
.,TRBJ1-5,TRBV5-1,14,.,TGCGCCAGCAGCCAGGACGGTAGCAATCAGCCCCAGCATTTT,CASSQDGSNQPQHF
TRBD1,TRBJ2-7,TRBV5-6,13,.,TGTGCCAGTGCAGGGGGCGTCGTTTACGAGCAGTACTTC,CASAGGVVYEQYF
TRBD2,TRBJ2-5,TRBV5-1,14,.,TGCGCCAGCAGTATAGCGGGAAGGGGGGAGACCCAGTACTTC,CASSIAGRGETQYF
.,TRBJ2-7,TRBV5-1,12,.,TGCGCCAGCAGCTCATTAGTCAACGAGCAGTACTTC,CASSSLVNEQYF
.,TRBJ2-3,TRBV6-1,16,.,TGTGCCAGCAGTGATAAGTCGGGATATCCATCAGATACGCAGTATTTT,CASSDKSGYPSDTQYF
.,TRBJ2-2,TRBV29-1,15,.,TGCAGCGTTGAAGATCCCCATGGGAACACCGGGGAGCTGTTTTTT,CSVEDPHGNTGELFF
.,TRBJ1-1,TRBV9,15,few,TGTGCCAGCAGCGGAGCAGACAGAATGAACACTGAAGCTTTCTTT,CASSGADRMNTEAFF
.,TRBJ2-3,TRBV28,13,few,TGTGCCAGCAGAGTTAGGGGCCGAGATACGCAGTATTTT,CASRVRGRDTQYF
.,TRBJ1-6,TRBV11-2,13,.,TGTGCCAGCAGCACACAGGTTTATTCACCCCTCCACTTT,CASSTQVYSPLHF
.,TRBJ1-2,TRBV28,13,.,TGTGCCAGCAGTGGCGGAGCTAACTATGGCTACACCTTC,CASSGGANYGYTF
TRBD1,TRBJ1-1,TRBV28,13,.,TGTGCCACCGACAGGGCCATGAACACTGAAGCTTTCTTT,CATDRAMNTEAFF
.,TRBJ1-5,TRBV2,13,.,TGTGCCAGCAGTGAAGGGAGCAATCAGCCCCAGCATTTT,CASSEGSNQPQHF
TRBD2,TRBJ2-7,TRBV11-2,15,.,TGTGCCAGCAGCTTAGTGCCTAGCGGAGTTTACGAGCAGTACTTC,CASSLVPSGVYEQYF
.,TRBJ1-2,TRBV19,14,.,TGTGCCAGTAGTCCCCGCCAGGGCATCTATGGCTACACCTTC,CASSPRQGIYGYTF